Below, 20 T cell receptor beta chains from the same sample are listed, as sequenced in a study of glioma-infiltrating T cells. Amplification of TCR alpha and beta CDR3 regions from RNA used iRepertoire nested multiplex PCR. TCRdb fed the multiplex PCR reads into MiXCR, producing one record per CDR3 protein. The sample consists of 160,000 or so distinct CDR3 sequences, roughly two fifths of them appearing once. Specimen: glioma tissue, nonneoplastic brain tissue, or PBMCs (not recorded which). These receptors were obtained from a human donor with low-grade glioma or glioblastoma, undergoing nonglioma brain surgery, or in good health (not recorded which).

The chain uses TRBV7-2 and TRBJ1-2; D unclear. Germline V lookup: CDR1 SGHTA, CDR2 FQGNSA. CDR3 length equals 12 residues. V shed 5 bases and J shed 8 bases, with 12 bases lying between them. CDR3 sequence: CASSLAEGGYTF. The CDR3 region has the DNA TGTGCCAGCAGCCTCGCAGAAGGAGGCTACACCTTC.

The rearrangement joins TRBV12-3 or TRBV12-4 to TRBJ1-4; no clear D gene. With 6 bases removed from V and 0 bases from J, the gap between germline ends came to 11 bases. The CDR3 runs 15 residues. For the CDR3, the DNA is TGTGCCAGCAGGCGGGGTGGCTCAACTAATGAAAAACTGTTTTTT. This encodes CASRRGGSTNEKLFF.

V and J are TRBV12-3 or TRBV12-4 and TRBJ2-1; D unclear. The length of the CDR3 is 14 residues. V was trimmed by 5 bases and J by 9 bases, leaving 17 bases between them. The CDR3 here is CASSPLLKFIEQFF. DNA of the CDR3: TGTGCCAGCAGTCCCCTCTTGAAGTTCATTGAGCAGTTCTTC.

The gene calls are TRBV29-1 and TRBJ2-7; D is unresolved. Trimming removed 4 bases from V and 9 bases from J, with 10 bases in between. Germline CDR1 SQVTM, CDR2 ANQGSEA. The CDR3 runs to 10 residues. The CDR3, as DNA: TGCAGCGTTGTAATACCCGGGCAGTACTTC. Encoded protein: CSVVIPGQYF.

This clonotype showed up just once. One end of the junction does not line up with germline, which may come from a read error. The chain is built from TRBV7-8 and TRBJ2-7, with TRBD2 as a possible D gene (5 bases). This CDR3 spans 13 amino acids. Looked up from germline, CDR1 is SGHVS and CDR2 is FQNEAQ. The CDR3 protein is CASSFLAQYERYF. The CDR3 nucleotides read TGTGCCAGCAGTTTCCTAGCTCAGTACGAGCGGTACTTC.

V usage is TRBV2 and J usage is TRBJ1-6; TRBD1 agrees at 10 bases. Germline CDR1 and CDR2: SNHLY and FYNNEI. This CDR3 is built from 14 residues. CDR3 sequence: CDSTGTGVSSPLHF. The CDR3 DNA is TGTGACAGTACCGGGACAGGGGTATCCTCACCCCTCCACTTT.

Notes on this clonotype: Just one base apart from a much larger clone, this may be a read error. The chain has TRBV28 and TRBJ2-7, with 7 positions matching TRBD1. Germline lookup yields CDR1 MDHEN and CDR2 SYDVKM. The CDR3 totals 14 residues. V was pared by 7 bases and J by 2 bases, with 8 bases of the junction left unmatched. The CDR3 DNA reads TGTGCCAGCACCCAGATCGGGACAGCCTACGAGCAGTACTTC. Residues: CASTQIGTAYEQYF. Full variable domain (missing parts from reference TRBV28 and TRBJ2-7): DVKVTQSSRYLVKRTGEKVFLECVQDMDHENMFWYRQDPGLGLRLIYFSYDVKMKEKGDIPEGYSVSREKKERFSLILESASTNQTSMYLCASTQIGTAYEQYFGPGTRLTVT.

This clonotype was observed once. The junction differs from germline at one of its ends, possibly a read error. V and J are TRBV3-1 and TRBJ2-3; 13 bases map to TRBD2. The CDR3 contains 17 residues. The germline gives CDR1 LGHDT, CDR2 YNNKEL (reference sequence). CDR3 sequence reads: CARSQGTSGIPLDTQYF. The CDR3 DNA follows: TGTGCCAGGAGCCAAGGGACTAGCGGGATTCCTTTGGATACGCAGTATTTT.

Turning to this clonotype: A read error may explain this, as a much larger clone is one base away. This rearrangement joins TRBV24-1 to TRBJ1-5; no firm D call. This CDR3 is 14 amino acids long. CDR1 is KGHDR and CDR2 is SFDVKD in the germline V gene. The CDR3 DNA reads as TGTGCCACCAGTGACCCGTCCCGACGTCAGCCCCAGAATTTT. It specifies CATSDPSRRQPQNF.

The chain recombines TRBV14 with TRBJ2-5; 7 bases agree with TRBD2. This CDR3 contains 14 residues. From germline, CDR1 is SGHDN and CDR2 FVKESK. V was clipped by 4 bases and J by 4 bases; unmatched bases: 6. CDR3 sequence (DNA): TGTGCCAGCAGCCTCCGGGACTACCTAGAGACCCAGTACTTC. Its protein is CASSLRDYLETQYF.

There are many counts of this clonotype. J is TRBJ2-3 and V is TRBV20-1; D gene uncertain. The V gene's germline CDR1 is DFQATT and CDR2 SNEGSKA (reference sequence). CDR3 length: 13 amino acids. The V and J ends lost 0 bases and 5 bases respectively, with 9 bases between them. CDR3 protein: CSARDLVGDTQYF. In DNA, the CDR3 is TGCAGTGCTAGAGATCTTGTGGGAGATACGCAGTATTTT.

In this sample, this clonotype turned up many times. The chain carries TRBV7-9 and TRBJ2-3, with D maybe TRBD1 (6 bases). CDR1 and CDR2 from the germline V gene are SEHNR and FQNEAQ (reference sequence). This CDR3 contains 15 residues. The ends were cut back, 4 bases at V and 4 bases at J, with 15 bases in the middle. In nucleotides, the CDR3 is TGTGCCAGCAGCTCCCACCCACAGGGACCAGATACGCAGTATTTT. This translates into CASSSHPQGPDTQYF.

This clonotype was seen once. At one boundary the junction diverges from the germline segment, which might be a read error. The chain uses TRBV6-2 or TRBV6-3 and TRBJ1-1; D gene ambiguous. Germline loops: CDR1 MNHEY, CDR2 SVGEGT. CDR3 size: 14 residues. CDR3 nucleotides: TGTGCCAGCAGGAGAAAAGTCCTGAACACTAAAGCTTTCTTT. Translating it yields CASRRKVLNTKAFF.

The chain has TRBV19 and TRBJ2-1, with 11 positions matching TRBD1. CDR1 and CDR2 (germline): LNHDA, SQIVND (reference sequence). The CDR3 is 15 residues long. J was trimmed by 5 bases and V by 3 bases; bases with no gene match: 3. The CDR3 is CASSIPDRGHNEQFF. For the CDR3, the DNA is TGTGCCAGTAGTATCCCGGACAGGGGGCACAATGAGCAGTTCTTC.

This clonotype was counted ten times or more. DNA for the CDR3: TGTGCCAGCATACTCCCCACAGAGAACATTCAGTACTTC. Translating gives CASILPTENIQYF. The J gene is TRBJ2-4, the V gene TRBV6-1; D gene uncertain. V shed 7 bases and J shed 7 bases, with 14 bases lying between them. Looked up from germline, CDR1 is MNHNS and CDR2 is SASEGT. The CDR3 has 13 residues.

The sample holds many counts of this clonotype. V and J are TRBV14 and TRBJ2-2, with TRBD2 identical over 7 bases. CDR1 SGHDN and CDR2 FVKESK come from the germline V gene. V was clipped by 5 bases and J by 10 bases; unmatched bases: 4. The CDR3 sequence is 12 residues long. The DNA of the CDR3 is TGTGCCAGCAGCTTCGCGGGGGTGGAGCTGTTTTTT. This encodes CASSFAGVELFF. Using reference TRBV14 and TRBJ2-2 for the parts outside the CDR3, the full variable domain is EAGVTQFPSHSVIEKGQTVTLRCDPISGHDNLYWYRRVMGKEIKFLLHFVKESKQDESGMPNNRFLAERTGGTYSTLKVQPAELEDSGVYFCASSFAGVELFFGEGSRLTVL.

This clonotype has only a few counts. V usage is TRBV2 and J usage is TRBJ2-1, with D hard to call. Trimming left V 9 bases short and J 0 bases short, with 12 bases between. The CDR3 sequence is 14 residues long. The V gene's germline CDR1 is SNHLY and CDR2 FYNNEI. The CDR3 DNA sequence: TGTGCCAGGGCTCTTGTGAGCTCCTACAATGAGCAGTTCTTC. Its protein is CARALVSSYNEQFF. Combining the CDR3 with reference TRBV2 and TRBJ2-1 gives the whole variable domain EPEVTQTPSHQVTQMGQEVILRCVPISNHLYFYWYRQILGQKVEFLVSFYNNEISEKSEIFDDQFSVERPDGSNFTLKIRSTKLEDSAMYFCARALVSSYNEQFFGPGTRLTVL.

The chain links TRBV7-2 to TRBJ2-2, with 7 bases aligning to TRBD2. There are 16 residues in the CDR3. J lost 1 base, V lost 2 bases, and 4 bases had no gene match. Germline values: CDR1 SGHTA, CDR2 FQGNSA. The CDR3 protein is CASSLNERENTGELFF. DNA for the CDR3: TGTGCCAGCAGCTTAAATGAGCGGGAGAACACCGGGGAGCTGTTTTTT.

Of note for this clonotype: A read error may account for a junction end that differs from germline. The chain joins TRBV24-1 to TRBJ2-3, with D tentatively TRBD1 (7 bases). Germline V gives CDR1 KGHDR, CDR2 SFDVKD. The CDR3 runs 13 residues. The CDR3 here is CATRLGGTDTRYF. Written as DNA, the CDR3 is TGTGCCACGCGACTAGGGGGCACAGATACGCGGTATTTT.

This clonotype was seen only a few times. DNA for the CDR3: TGTGCCAGTAGTATGAACAGGGCGGCCGAGCAGTACTTC. This translates into CASSMNRAAEQYF. The chain joins TRBV19 to TRBJ2-7; a weak D match, TRBD1 (6 bases). The V end lost 3 bases, the J end lost 6 bases, and 12 bases lay between the germline ends. Germline assignment: CDR1 LNHDA and CDR2 SQIVND (reference sequence). The CDR3 is 13 amino acids.